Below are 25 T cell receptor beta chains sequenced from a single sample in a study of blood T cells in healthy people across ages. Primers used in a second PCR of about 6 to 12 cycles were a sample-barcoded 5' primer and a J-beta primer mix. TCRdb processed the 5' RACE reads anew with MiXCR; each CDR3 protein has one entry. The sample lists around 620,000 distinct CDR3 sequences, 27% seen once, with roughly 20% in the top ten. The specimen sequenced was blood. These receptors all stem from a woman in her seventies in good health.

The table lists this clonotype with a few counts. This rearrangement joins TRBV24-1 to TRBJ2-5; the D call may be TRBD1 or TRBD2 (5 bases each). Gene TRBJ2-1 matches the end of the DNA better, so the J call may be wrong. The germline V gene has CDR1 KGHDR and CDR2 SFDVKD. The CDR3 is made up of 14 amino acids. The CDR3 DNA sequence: TGTGCCACCAGTGACACGGGGCCGGGAAATGAGCAGTTCTTC. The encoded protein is CATSDTGPGNEQFF.

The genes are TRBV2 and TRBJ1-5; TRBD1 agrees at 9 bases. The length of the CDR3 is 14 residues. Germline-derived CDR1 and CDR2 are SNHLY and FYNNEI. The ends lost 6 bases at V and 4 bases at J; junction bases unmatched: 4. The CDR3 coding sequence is TGTGCCAGCAGCGGGACAGGGATTAATCAGCCCCAGCATTTT. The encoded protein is CASSGTGINQPQHF.

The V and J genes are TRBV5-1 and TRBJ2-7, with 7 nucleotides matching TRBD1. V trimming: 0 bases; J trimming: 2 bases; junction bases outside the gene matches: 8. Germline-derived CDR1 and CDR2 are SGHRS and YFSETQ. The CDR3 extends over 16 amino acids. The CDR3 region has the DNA TGCGCCAGCAGCTTGGATCCCACAGGGGTTGCCTACGAGCAGTACTTC. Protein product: CASSLDPTGVAYEQYF.

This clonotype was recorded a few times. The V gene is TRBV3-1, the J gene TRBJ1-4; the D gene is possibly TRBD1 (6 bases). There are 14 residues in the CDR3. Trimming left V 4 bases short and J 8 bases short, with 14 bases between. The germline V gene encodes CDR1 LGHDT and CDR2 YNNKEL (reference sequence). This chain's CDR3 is CASSRRTDSEKLFF. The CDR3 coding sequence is TGTGCCAGCAGCCGACGGACAGATTCGGAAAAACTGTTTTTT.

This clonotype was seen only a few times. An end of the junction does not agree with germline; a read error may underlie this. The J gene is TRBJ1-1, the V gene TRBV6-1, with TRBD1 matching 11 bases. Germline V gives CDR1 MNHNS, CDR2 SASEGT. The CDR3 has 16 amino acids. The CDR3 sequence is CVSRLHRTGGFNEAFF. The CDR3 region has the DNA TGTGTCAGCAGACTTCATAGGACAGGGGGCTTCAATGAAGCTTTCTTT.

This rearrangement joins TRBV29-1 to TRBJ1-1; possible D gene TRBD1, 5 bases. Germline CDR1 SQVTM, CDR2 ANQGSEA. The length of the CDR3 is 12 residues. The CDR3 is CTSQGVGTEAFF. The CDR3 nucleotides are TGCACCTCCCAGGGTGTAGGGACTGAAGCTTTCTTT.

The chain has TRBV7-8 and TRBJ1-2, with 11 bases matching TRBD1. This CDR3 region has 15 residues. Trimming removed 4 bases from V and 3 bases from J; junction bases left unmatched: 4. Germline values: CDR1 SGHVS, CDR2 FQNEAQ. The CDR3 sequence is CASSSDRGRDYGYTF. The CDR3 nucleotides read TGTGCCAGCAGCTCGGACAGGGGGCGAGACTATGGCTACACCTTC.

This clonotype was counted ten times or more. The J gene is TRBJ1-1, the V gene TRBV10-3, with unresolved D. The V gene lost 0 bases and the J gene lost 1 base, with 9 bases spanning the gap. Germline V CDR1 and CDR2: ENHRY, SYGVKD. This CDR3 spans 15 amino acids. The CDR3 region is CAISESGGRNTEAFF. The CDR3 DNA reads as TGTGCCATCAGTGAGTCGGGAGGAAGGAACACTGAAGCTTTCTTT.

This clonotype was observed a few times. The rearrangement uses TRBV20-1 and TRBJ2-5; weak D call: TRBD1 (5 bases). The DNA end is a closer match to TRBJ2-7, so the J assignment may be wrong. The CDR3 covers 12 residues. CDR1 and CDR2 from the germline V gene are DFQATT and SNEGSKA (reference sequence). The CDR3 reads CSATSGSYEQYF. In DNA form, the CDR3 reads TGCAGTGCAACTTCAGGGTCCTACGAGCAGTACTTC.

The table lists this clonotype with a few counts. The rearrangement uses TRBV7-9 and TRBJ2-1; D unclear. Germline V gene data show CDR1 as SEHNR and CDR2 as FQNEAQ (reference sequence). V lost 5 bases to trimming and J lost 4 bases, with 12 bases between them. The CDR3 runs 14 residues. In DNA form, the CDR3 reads TGTGCCAGCAGCCCTCGGGTGCAGTACAATGAGCAGTTCTTC. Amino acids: CASSPRVQYNEQFF.

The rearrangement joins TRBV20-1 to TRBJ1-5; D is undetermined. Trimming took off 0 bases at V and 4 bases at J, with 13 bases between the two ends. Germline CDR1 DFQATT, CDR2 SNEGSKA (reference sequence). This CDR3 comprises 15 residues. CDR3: CSARDGGQENQPQHF. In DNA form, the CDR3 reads TGCAGTGCTAGAGATGGAGGTCAGGAAAATCAGCCCCAGCATTTT.

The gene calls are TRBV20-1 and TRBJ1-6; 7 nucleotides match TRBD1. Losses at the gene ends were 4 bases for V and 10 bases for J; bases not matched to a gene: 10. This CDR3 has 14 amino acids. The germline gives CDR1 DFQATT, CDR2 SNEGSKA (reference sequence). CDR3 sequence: CSAKTTGSSSPLHF. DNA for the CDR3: TGCAGTGCTAAGACGACAGGGAGTAGCTCACCCCTCCACTTT.

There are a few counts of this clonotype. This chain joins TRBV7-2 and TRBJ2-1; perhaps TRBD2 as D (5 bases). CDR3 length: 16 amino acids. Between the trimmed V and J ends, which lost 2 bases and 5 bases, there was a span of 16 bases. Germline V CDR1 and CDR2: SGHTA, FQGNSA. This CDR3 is CASSLRRVRSNNEQFF. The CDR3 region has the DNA TGTGCCAGCAGCTTAAGGCGGGTGCGGTCCAACAATGAGCAGTTCTTC.

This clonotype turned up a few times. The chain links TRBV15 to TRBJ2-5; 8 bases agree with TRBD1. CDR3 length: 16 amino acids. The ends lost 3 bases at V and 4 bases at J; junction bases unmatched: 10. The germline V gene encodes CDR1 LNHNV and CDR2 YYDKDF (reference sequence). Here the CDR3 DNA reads TGTGCCACCAGCAGGGGTAGGACAGGGAACTCAGAGACCCAGTACTTC. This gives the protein CATSRGRTGNSETQYF.

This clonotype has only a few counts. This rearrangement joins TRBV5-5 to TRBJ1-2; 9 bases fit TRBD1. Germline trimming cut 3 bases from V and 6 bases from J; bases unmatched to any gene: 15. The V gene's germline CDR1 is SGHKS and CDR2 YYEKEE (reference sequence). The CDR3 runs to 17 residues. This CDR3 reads CASSWRTTGGERDGYTF. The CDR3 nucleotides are TGTGCCAGCAGCTGGCGGACAACAGGGGGCGAACGGGATGGCTACACCTTC.

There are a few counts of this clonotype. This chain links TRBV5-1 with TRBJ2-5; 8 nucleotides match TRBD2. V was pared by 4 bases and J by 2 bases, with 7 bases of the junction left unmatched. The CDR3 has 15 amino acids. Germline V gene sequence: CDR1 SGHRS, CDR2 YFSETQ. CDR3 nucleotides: TGCGCCAGCAGCAGCGGGGCGGGGGGACAAGAGACCCAGTACTTC. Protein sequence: CASSSGAGGQETQYF.

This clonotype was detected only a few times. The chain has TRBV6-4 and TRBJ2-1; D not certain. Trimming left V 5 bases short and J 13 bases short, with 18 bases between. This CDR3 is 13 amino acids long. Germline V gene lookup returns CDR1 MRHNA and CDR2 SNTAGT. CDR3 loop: CASSSETRMDQFF. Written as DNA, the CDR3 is TGTGCCAGCAGTTCGGAGACGCGGATGGATCAGTTCTTC.

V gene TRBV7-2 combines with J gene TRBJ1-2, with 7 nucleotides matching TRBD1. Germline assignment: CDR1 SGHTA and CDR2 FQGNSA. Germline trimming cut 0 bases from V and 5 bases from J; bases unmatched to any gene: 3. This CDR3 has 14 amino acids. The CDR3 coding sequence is TGTGCCAGCAGCTTAGCAGGGGGCGGTTATGGCTACACCTTC. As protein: CASSLAGGGYGYTF. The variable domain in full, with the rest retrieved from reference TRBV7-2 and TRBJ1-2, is GAGVSQSPSNKVTEKGKDVELRCDPISGHTALYWYRQSLGQGLEFLIYFQGNSAPDKSGLPSDRFSAERTGGSVSTLTIQRTQQEDSAVYLCASSLAGGGYGYTFGSGTRLTVV.

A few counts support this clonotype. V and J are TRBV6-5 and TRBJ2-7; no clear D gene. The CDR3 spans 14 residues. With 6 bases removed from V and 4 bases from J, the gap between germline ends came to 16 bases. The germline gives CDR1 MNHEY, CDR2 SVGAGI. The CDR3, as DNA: TGTGCCAGCAGAATCCCGGGCACCCCGTACGAGCAGTACTTC. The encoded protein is CASRIPGTPYEQYF.

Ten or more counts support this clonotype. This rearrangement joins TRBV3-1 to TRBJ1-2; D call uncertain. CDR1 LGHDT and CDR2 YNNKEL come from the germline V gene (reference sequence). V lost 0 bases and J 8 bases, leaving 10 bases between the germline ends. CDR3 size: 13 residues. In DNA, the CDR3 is TGTGCCAGCAGCCAAGATCTAGGGAGAGGCTACACCTTC. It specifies CASSQDLGRGYTF. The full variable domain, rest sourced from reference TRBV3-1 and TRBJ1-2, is DTAVSQTPKYLVTQMGNDKSIKCEQNLGHDTMYWYKQDSKKFLKIMFSYNNKELIINETVPNRFSPKSPDKAHLNLHINSLELGDSAVYFCASSQDLGRGYTFGSGTRLTVV.

CDR3 amino acids: CASSLPGRGTEAFF. Here the CDR3 DNA reads TGTGCCAGCAGTTTGCCGGGACGAGGGACTGAAGCTTTCTTT. The chain is built from TRBV12-3 or TRBV12-4 and TRBJ1-1, with a tentative D call TRBD1 (5 bases). Trimming pared 3 bases from V and 5 bases from J, leaving 13 bases between. This CDR3 is 14 amino acids long.

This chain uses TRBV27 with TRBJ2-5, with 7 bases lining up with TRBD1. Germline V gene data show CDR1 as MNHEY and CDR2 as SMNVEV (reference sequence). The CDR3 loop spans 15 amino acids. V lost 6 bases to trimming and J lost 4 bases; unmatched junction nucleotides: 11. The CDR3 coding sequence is TGTGCCAGCAGCCTTATCGGCGAGGGGGCAGAGACCCAGTACTTC. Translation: CASSLIGEGAETQYF.

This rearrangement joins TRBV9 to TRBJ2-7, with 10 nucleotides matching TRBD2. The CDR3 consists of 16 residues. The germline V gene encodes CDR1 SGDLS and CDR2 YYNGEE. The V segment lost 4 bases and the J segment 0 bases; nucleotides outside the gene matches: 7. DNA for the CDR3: TGTGCCAGCAGCAAAGACCCTAGCGGGAGCTCCTACGAGCAGTACTTC. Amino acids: CASSKDPSGSSYEQYF. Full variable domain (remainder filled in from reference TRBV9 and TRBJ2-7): DSGVTQTPKHLITATGQRVTLRCSPRSGDLSVYWYQQSLDQGLQFLIQYYNGEERAKGNILERFSAQQFPDLHSELNLSSLELGDSALYFCASSKDPSGSSYEQYFGPGTRLTVT.

In DNA form, the CDR3 reads TGCAGTTCTTCCGGGGCTGGAAACACCATATATTTT. Translation: CSSSGAGNTIYF. J is TRBJ1-3 and V is TRBV20-1; no definite D call. The ends were cut back, 8 bases at V and 2 bases at J, with 10 bases in the middle. Per the germline V gene, CDR1 is DFQATT and CDR2 is SNEGSKA (reference sequence). This CDR3 contains 12 residues.

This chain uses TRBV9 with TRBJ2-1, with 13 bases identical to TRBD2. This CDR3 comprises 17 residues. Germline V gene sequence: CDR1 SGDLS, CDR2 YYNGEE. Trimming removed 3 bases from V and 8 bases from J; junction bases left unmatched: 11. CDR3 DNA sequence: TGTGCCAGCAGCGCAACTGCCGGGACTAGCGGGGTTGATGAGCAGTTCTTC. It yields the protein CASSATAGTSGVDEQFF.